The rows below give T cell receptor beta chains drawn from one sample of a study of naive and memory T cell subsets. TCRdb reanalysed the UMI-ligation and nested PCR reads using MiXCR and keeps one entry per CDR3 protein. Of some 15,000 distinct CDR3 sequences in the sample, roughly 9% were seen once. Sequences were obtained from central memory CD8+ T cells from blood. The receptor set was obtained from a human donor in good health. CDR3s include the opening cysteine and the closing phenylalanine or tryptophan. A D gene is named only where the DNA matches it firmly. Size values are once, few and many counts, or a class for expanded clones, and some rows have none.

cdr3_nt,cdr3_aa,d_call,clone_size,v_call,j_call
TGTGCCAGTAGTGCCAGGGGGAGAAGAGGGTCTTTCTTT,CASSARGRRGSFF,TRBD1,few,TRBV19,TRBJ1-1
TGCGCCAGCAGCTTGGCTTTGCCCCGGGGAACGCAGTATTTT,CASSLALPRGTQYF,NA,few,TRBV5-1,TRBJ2-3
TGCGCCAGCAGCCAAGCTGCTTTAGGGGAGACTGAGCAGTTCTTC,CASSQAALGETEQFF,NA,many,TRBV4-3,TRBJ2-1
TGCAGTGCTAGAGATCCTGGACAGGGGGATTGGGGCTACACCTTC,CSARDPGQGDWGYTF,TRBD1,many,TRBV20-1,TRBJ1-2
TGTGCCACCAGCGCTCGGGGAGGCCAAGAGACCCAGTACTTC,CATSARGGQETQYF,NA,few,TRBV15,TRBJ2-5
TGTGCCAGCAGTTTGATGGGGTACACTGAAGCTTTCTTT,CASSLMGYTEAFF,NA,NA,TRBV27,TRBJ1-1
TGCAGTGCTAGAGCGGAAGGGAAAGAGTACACTGAAGCTTTCTTT,CSARAEGKEYTEAFF,NA,many,TRBV20-1,TRBJ1-1
TGTGCCAGCGGGACAGGGGTGCGCGAGACCCAGTACTTC,CASGTGVRETQYF,TRBD1,many,TRBV12-3/TRBV12-4,TRBJ2-5
TGTGCCAGCAGCCGTCCCCAGGGCACAGATACGCAGTATTTT,CASSRPQGTDTQYF,NA,medium-sized,TRBV7-9,TRBJ2-3
TGTGCCAGCAAGGTATCTGGTTCCTACGAGCAGTACTTC,CASKVSGSYEQYF,NA,few,TRBV28,TRBJ2-7
TGCAGTGCTAGGGACAGGGAGAGTCAGCCCCAGCATTTT,CSARDRESQPQHF,TRBD1,many,TRBV20-1,TRBJ1-5
TGTGCCAGCAGTGCTAGCACCGGGGAGCTGTTTTTT,CASSASTGELFF,NA,NA,TRBV12-3/TRBV12-4,TRBJ2-2
TGTGCCAGCAGCGGAAGCGGACAGGCCCAAGAGACCCAGTACTTC,CASSGSGQAQETQYF,TRBD1,NA,TRBV9,TRBJ2-5
TGTGCCAGCAGCTTACTCCGTGGGAGCTACAATGAGCAGTTCTTC,CASSLLRGSYNEQFF,NA,few,TRBV11-2,TRBJ2-1
TGTGCCAGCAGTTACCGGACAGCCGGAGGAAACGAGCAGTACTTC,CASSYRTAGGNEQYF,NA,NA,TRBV6-2/TRBV6-3,TRBJ2-7
TGCGCCAGCACCCGAGCGGGACAGTATAATTCACCCCTCCACTTT,CASTRAGQYNSPLHF,TRBD1,many,TRBV10-2,TRBJ1-6
TGCAGTGCTAGAGTCCTCATGAGTGGTGCGGGGGGGGATGAGCAGTTCTTC,CSARVLMSGAGGDEQFF,TRBD2,NA,TRBV20-1,TRBJ2-1
TGTGCCAGTAGTATCCGGACAGGGTCGGTCCCCTACGAGCAGTACTTC,CASSIRTGSVPYEQYF,TRBD1,many,TRBV19,TRBJ2-7
TGTGCCAGCAGCTTCCGGGACAGGGTAACTGAAGCTTTCTTT,CASSFRDRVTEAFF,TRBD1,many,TRBV5-6,TRBJ1-1
TGTGCCAGCAGCTTAGGGGCAGACGAAGCTTTCTTT,CASSLGADEAFF,NA,NA,TRBV7-9,TRBJ1-1
TGTGCCAGCAGCGACCGGGACAGCTCTTATAATTCACCCCTCCACTTT,CASSDRDSSYNSPLHF,TRBD1,many,TRBV9,TRBJ1-6
TGTGCCAGCTCACCCCGAGACAGCTACGAGCAGTACTTC,CASSPRDSYEQYF,NA,many,TRBV18,TRBJ2-7
TGTGCCTACATACCATCGGACAGGGGATACACCGGGGAGCTGTTTTTT,CAYIPSDRGYTGELFF,TRBD1,NA,TRBV30,TRBJ2-2
TGTGCCAGCAGCCAAGAGGGGGCGAATACTCCCTCCTACGAGCAGTACTTC,CASSQEGANTPSYEQYF,NA,few,TRBV4-2,TRBJ2-7
TGCGCCAGCAGCCCACTAGGGGCGGGAGACTACAATGAGCAGTTCTTC,CASSPLGAGDYNEQFF,TRBD2,few,TRBV4-3,TRBJ2-1
TGCAGTGCCCGCGGGACAGGTGACTATGGCTACACCTTC,CSARGTGDYGYTF,TRBD1,NA,TRBV20-1,TRBJ1-2
TGCAGTGCTAGGGTTGGCAGGGGGATGAACGAGCAGTACTTC,CSARVGRGMNEQYF,TRBD1,NA,TRBV20-1,TRBJ2-7
TGTGCCACCAGTGAATCAACCCGTGTGCGGGGGAAATACAATGAGCAGTTCTTC,CATSESTRVRGKYNEQFF,TRBD2,few,TRBV24-1,TRBJ2-1
TGTGCCAGCAGTGAATATCCGGGGAGGGGGTGCCAAGAGACCCAGTACTTC,CASSEYPGRGCQETQYF,NA,NA,TRBV25-1,TRBJ2-5
TGTGCCTGGAGTGTACGGCCGATGGGGGAGGGAACTGAAGCTTTCTTT,CAWSVRPMGEGTEAFF,NA,many,TRBV30,TRBJ1-1
TGTGCCAGCAGCTCTCTCATAGCGGGGGCAACAGATACGCAGTATTTT,CASSSLIAGATDTQYF,TRBD2,many,TRBV5-4,TRBJ2-3
TGTGCCAGCAGTTATTCACCGGACAGGGCCTACGAGCAGTACTTC,CASSYSPDRAYEQYF,TRBD1,NA,TRBV6-6,TRBJ2-7
TGTGCCAGCAGCCCTGAGGGGAGCACTGAAGCTTTCTTT,CASSPEGSTEAFF,NA,many,TRBV3-1,TRBJ1-1
TGCAGCGTTGTGGTGGGGGGAAACATTCAGTACTTC,CSVVVGGNIQYF,NA,NA,TRBV29-1,TRBJ2-4
TGTGCCAGCAGTCGTACTAGCGGGACTAGCACAGATACGCAGTATTTT,CASSRTSGTSTDTQYF,TRBD2,NA,TRBV12-3/TRBV12-4,TRBJ2-3
TGTGCCAGCAGTTACGACCCTGAAGTGGATACGCAGTATTTT,CASSYDPEVDTQYF,NA,many,TRBV6-2/TRBV6-3,TRBJ2-3
TGTGCCAGCAGCTTGGAAAGGAGCGGGGGGTCCTACGAGCAGTACTTC,CASSLERSGGSYEQYF,TRBD2,many,TRBV5-6,TRBJ2-7
TGTGCCAGCAGGAGACGGACAAGCCGGGGTTCAGCCCAGCATTTT,CASRRRTSRGSAQHF,NA,many,TRBV2,TRBJ1-5
TGTGCCAGCAGTTACTCTGGGTCCTACAATGAGCAGTTCTTC,CASSYSGSYNEQFF,NA,NA,TRBV6-2/TRBV6-3,TRBJ2-1
TGTGCCAGCAGCGTTAAAGCGGGGGGGGAGAATGAGCAGTTCTTC,CASSVKAGGENEQFF,TRBD2,few,TRBV7-9,TRBJ2-1
TGTGCCAGCAGGGGCCTCAATCAGCCCCAGCATTTT,CASRGLNQPQHF,NA,medium-sized,TRBV6-2/TRBV6-3,TRBJ1-5
TGTGCCAGCAGAACGAGCGGGGGCACCACAGATACGCAGTATTTT,CASRTSGGTTDTQYF,TRBD2,NA,TRBV7-9,TRBJ2-3
TGCAGCGTTGTAATAGCGGGGGACGGGGCCCAGTACTTC,CSVVIAGDGAQYF,TRBD2,many,TRBV29-1,TRBJ2-5
TGTGCCAGCAGCCAAGGGCTAGGAACCTACGAGCAGTACTTC,CASSQGLGTYEQYF,NA,many,TRBV3-1,TRBJ2-7
TGTGCCAGCAGCCAAGTGGACGTGTCGAGGGGCTACACCTTC,CASSQVDVSRGYTF,NA,NA,TRBV6-2/TRBV6-3,TRBJ1-2
TGTGCCAGCAGCTCGCAAAGGGACGTTAACTCCTACGAGCAGTACTTC,CASSSQRDVNSYEQYF,NA,few,TRBV7-9,TRBJ2-7
TGTGCCAGCAGTGACTCGGGGCAAGGCCACAATGAGCAGTTCTTC,CASSDSGQGHNEQFF,NA,many,TRBV6-4,TRBJ2-1
TGCAGTGCTTTTAAGCGGGAGCTAGCCTACGAGCAGTACTTC,CSAFKRELAYEQYF,TRBD2,NA,TRBV20-1,TRBJ2-7
TGTGCCAGCGGGGGGACGTCGCTCTATGGCTACACCTTC,CASGGTSLYGYTF,NA,few,TRBV25-1,TRBJ1-2
TGTGCCAGTACGACAGGGGGCGGAGGTCAGCCCCAGCATTTT,CASTTGGGGQPQHF,TRBD1,NA,TRBV19,TRBJ1-5
TGTGCCAGCAGCTCACACCAAGGGACTATCAACACCGGGGAGCTGTTTTTT,CASSSHQGTINTGELFF,TRBD2,few,TRBV5-6,TRBJ2-2
TGTGCCAGCAGTTACGGCCGGGAGTGGGAGACCCAGTACTTC,CASSYGREWETQYF,NA,many,TRBV6-2/TRBV6-3,TRBJ2-5
TGTGCCACCAGCGCACAAATCATAGCGGGAGGCGCTTCCTACGAGCAGTACTTC,CATSAQIIAGGASYEQYF,TRBD2,NA,TRBV15,TRBJ2-7
TGCAGCGTTGAAGTGGGTTGGGCCGCTTTCTTT,CSVEVGWAAFF,NA,many,TRBV29-1,TRBJ1-1
TGTGCCAGTAGTCCTAGCGGGAACCCCAATGAGCAGTTCTTC,CASSPSGNPNEQFF,TRBD2,few,TRBV19,TRBJ2-1
TGTGCCAGCAGCTATTCAAGCGGGGGGGCCACAGATACGCAGTATTTT,CASSYSSGGATDTQYF,TRBD2,NA,TRBV7-6,TRBJ2-3
TGTGCCAGCAGCCAAGACGTATCGGGACAGAGCTCCTACAATGAGCAGTTCTTC,CASSQDVSGQSSYNEQFF,TRBD1,many,TRBV4-2,TRBJ2-1
TGTGCCAGCAGTCCCGGGGAGGGCAATGAAAAACTGTTTTTT,CASSPGEGNEKLFF,NA,few,TRBV28,TRBJ1-4
TGCGCCAGCAGTCTATCGTTAAGGGTTAGCAATCAGCCCCAGCATTTT,CASSLSLRVSNQPQHF,NA,NA,TRBV23-1,TRBJ1-5